What follows are 15 T cell receptor beta chains derived from one specimen sequenced in a study of control samples from healthy donors and cancer patients (dated by TCRdb to about 2020). Library construction relied on the immunoSEQ multiplex PCR assay. TCRdb carries this immuneACCESS record with in-frame sequences only. Its versions omit some clonotypes, under half of them owing to an unresolved V gene in the studies checked, with the rest unexplained. This sample holds 150,000 to 200,000 clones; around 90% were observed only once. The ten largest clones take up about 11% of the sample. The source material was blood. The source is a man aged 25 to 45 in good health.

V usage is TRBV6-5 and J usage is TRBJ1-4; TRBD1 aligns across 7 bases. V gave up 2 bases and J gave up 8 bases; unmatched junction bases: 11. Germline V gene sequence: CDR1 MNHEY, CDR2 SVGAGI. The CDR3 extends over 16 amino acids. CDR3 sequence: CASSYNTGAAGEKLFF. DNA for the CDR3: TGTGCCAGCAGTTACAATACAGGGGCCGCGGGGGAAAAACTGTTTTTT.

The rearrangement links TRBV5-4 to TRBJ1-2; no definite D call. CDR1 is SGHNT, CDR2 YYREEE, per germline (reference sequence). The V and J ends lost 0 bases and 8 bases respectively, with 11 bases between them. The CDR3 has 13 residues. In DNA, the CDR3 is TGTGCCAGCAGCTTGGGACTAGCGGCCGGCTACACCTTC. Its protein product is CASSLGLAAGYTF.

Here the CDR3 reads CASSRRASGQGSNQPQHF. Here the CDR3 DNA reads TGTGCCAGCAGCCGAAGGGCCTCGGGACAGGGTTCGAATCAGCCCCAGCATTTT. The V call is TRBV27, the J call TRBJ1-5, with 9 bases lining up with TRBD1. This CDR3 region has 18 residues. Germline lookup yields CDR1 MNHEY and CDR2 SMNVEV (reference sequence). V lost 6 bases, J lost 4 bases, and 16 bases stayed unmatched.

This chain joins TRBV7-9 and TRBJ1-2; D gene unclear. Germline CDR1 is SEHNR and CDR2 is FQNEAQ (reference sequence). This CDR3 region has 12 residues. V shed 3 bases and J shed 0 bases, with 2 bases lying between them. This CDR3 reads CASSLTNYGYTF. Here the CDR3 DNA reads TGTGCCAGCAGCTTGACTAACTATGGCTACACCTTC.

The V gene is TRBV10-3, the J gene TRBJ1-6; D unresolved. The germline V gene encodes CDR1 ENHRY and CDR2 SYGVKD. Trimming shortened V by 10 bases and J by 6 bases, and 13 bases separated the two germline ends. The CDR3 covers 13 residues. CDR3 sequence (DNA): TGTGCCACCGTTGACGGACTTAATTCACCCCTCCACTTT. Translating gives CATVDGLNSPLHF.

The genes are TRBV23-1 and TRBJ1-4, with D unresolved. TRBV23-1 carries the ORF label, with uncertain function. Trimming removed 9 bases from V and 1 base from J, with 12 bases in between. The CDR3 has 14 residues. The CDR3 sequence: CARPPAETNEKLFF. CDR3 DNA: TGCGCCAGACCTCCGGCAGAAACTAATGAAAAACTGTTTTTT.

The chain links TRBV28 to TRBJ1-5, with D maybe TRBD1 (6 bases). The CDR3 extends over 14 amino acids. Germline V gene sequence: CDR1 MDHEN, CDR2 SYDVKM. Trimming cost V 5 bases and J 3 bases, with 11 bases left between them. CDR3 coding DNA: TGTGCCAGCAGTCCTCAGGGGTACAATCAGCCCCAGCATTTT. Its translation: CASSPQGYNQPQHF.

The chain combines TRBV3-1 (or the pseudogene TRBV3-2) with TRBJ2-3; 9 nucleotides align to TRBD2. CDR1 is LGHDT, CDR2 YNNKEL, per germline (reference sequence). Trimming took 4 bases from V and 9 from J; bases not matched to a gene: 17. The CDR3 totals 17 residues. The chain's CDR3 is CASSPKAHAGGHETQYF. In DNA, the CDR3 is TGTGCCAGCAGCCCCAAAGCCCATGCGGGAGGGCATGAGACGCAGTATTTT.

The V gene is TRBV7-6, the J gene TRBJ2-2; 10 bases are a match to TRBD2. This CDR3 spans 16 amino acids. Germline V gene sequence: CDR1 SGHVS, CDR2 FNYEAQ. Trimming removed 5 bases from V and 6 bases from J; junction bases left unmatched: 9. The DNA of the CDR3 is TGTGCCAGCAGCCCGGCTAGCGGGAGTCGTTCCGGGGAGCTGTTTTTT. This translates into CASSPASGSRSGELFF.

The rearrangement uses TRBV11-3 and TRBJ2-6; either TRBD1 or TRBD2 may fit D (5 bases each). Germline lookup yields CDR1 SGHNT and CDR2 YENEEA. The CDR3 consists of 16 residues. Trimming cost V 5 bases and J 0 bases, with 11 bases left between them. The CDR3 sequence: CASSQGPLSGANVLTF. The CDR3 region has the DNA TGTGCCAGCAGCCAGGGACCGCTCTCTGGGGCCAACGTCCTGACTTTC.

The gene calls are TRBV7-3 and TRBJ1-2; 8 bases align to TRBD1. This CDR3 is built from 15 residues. J lost 4 bases, V lost 5 bases, and 9 bases had no gene match. Germline V gene lookup returns CDR1 SGHTA and CDR2 FQGTGA. The CDR3 nucleotides read TGTGCCAGCAGCCCGGACAGGGACGCACCCTATGGCTACACCTTC. Residues: CASSPDRDAPYGYTF.

The CDR3 reads CASSLMAGTSGRGNEQFF. CDR3 nucleotides: TGTGCCAGCAGCTTAATGGCAGGGACTAGCGGGAGAGGGAATGAGCAGTTCTTC. This rearrangement joins TRBV7-3 to TRBJ2-1; 14 positions match TRBD2. V lost 1 base and J lost 7; bases outside the gene matches: 9. This CDR3 comprises 18 residues. Germline CDR1 is SGHTA and CDR2 is FQGTGA.

This sequence joins TRBV19 and TRBJ1-1; no clear D gene. The CDR3 contains 12 residues. V lost 4 bases and J lost 8, with 11 bases in between. In germline, CDR1 is LNHDA, CDR2 SQIVND (reference sequence). CDR3 residues: CASSNFPREAFF. The DNA for the CDR3 is TGTGCCAGTAGTAACTTCCCAAGAGAAGCTTTCTTT.

V usage is TRBV24-1 and J usage is TRBJ2-5; D unresolved. Germline V gene lookup returns CDR1 KGHDR and CDR2 SFDVKD. This CDR3 has 13 amino acids. V was trimmed by 5 bases and J by 2 bases, leaving 8 bases between them. CDR3 nucleotides: TGTGCCACCAGTGGGCCAGGTCAAGAGACCCAGTACTTC. Translating gives CATSGPGQETQYF.

This chain links TRBV10-3 with TRBJ1-6; 10 bases line up with TRBD1. Germline V lookup: CDR1 ENHRY, CDR2 SYGVKD. J gave up 10 bases and V 5 bases, and 5 bases lay outside the gene matches. The CDR3 has 14 residues. The CDR3 reads CAISSGTGESPLHF. The DNA of the CDR3 is TGTGCCATCAGTTCGGGGACAGGGGAATCACCCCTCCACTTT.